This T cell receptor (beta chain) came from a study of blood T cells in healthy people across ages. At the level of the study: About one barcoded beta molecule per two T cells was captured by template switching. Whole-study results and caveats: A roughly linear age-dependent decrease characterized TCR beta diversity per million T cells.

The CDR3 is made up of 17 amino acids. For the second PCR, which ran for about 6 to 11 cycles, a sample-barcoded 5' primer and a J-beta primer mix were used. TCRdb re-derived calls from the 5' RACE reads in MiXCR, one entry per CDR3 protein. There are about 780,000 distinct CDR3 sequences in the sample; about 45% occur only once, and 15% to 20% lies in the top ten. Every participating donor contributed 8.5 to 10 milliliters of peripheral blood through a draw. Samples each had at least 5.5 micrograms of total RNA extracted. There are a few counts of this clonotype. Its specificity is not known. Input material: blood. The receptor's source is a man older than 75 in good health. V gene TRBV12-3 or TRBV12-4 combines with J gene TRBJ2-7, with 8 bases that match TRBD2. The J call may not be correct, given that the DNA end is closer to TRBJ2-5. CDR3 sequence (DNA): TGTGCCAGCACACCGGGGTTCGGCGGGAGGCTCGGGGAGACCCAGTACTTC. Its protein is CASTPGFGGRLGETQYF.